The rows below give T cell receptor beta chains drawn from one sample of a study of blood T cells in healthy people across ages. TCRdb re-called the 5' RACE reads with MiXCR, one entry per CDR3 protein. Of around 1,700,000 distinct CDR3 sequences in the sample, approximately 30% were seen once. The sample consisted of blood. The origin of the receptors is a woman aged 25 to 45 in good health. The CDR3 runs from the conserved cysteine through the conserved F or W. D genes are given only for firm matches. A clone size is listed for some rows: how often the clone was seen (once, few, many), or a class if it is expanded.

v_call	d_call	j_call	clone_size	cdr3_aa	cdr3_nt
TRBV6-4	.	TRBJ1-1	few	CASSDKGGTEAFF	TGTGCCAGCAGTGACAAGGGGGGCACTGAAGCTTTCTTT
TRBV28	.	TRBJ1-2	many	CASSFSGARDYGYTF	TGTGCCAGCAGTTTTTCGGGGGCGCGGGACTATGGCTACACCTTC
TRBV5-1	TRBD1	TRBJ1-4	.	CASSRGTGYEKLFF	TGCGCCAGCAGCCGGGGGACAGGGTACGAAAAACTGTTTTTT
TRBV12-5	.	TRBJ1-2	few	CASGLVGHGYTF	TGTGCTAGTGGTTTGGTGGGACATGGCTACACCTTC
TRBV9	TRBD2	TRBJ2-1	.	CASSTLGGAGSKYNEQFF	TGTGCCAGCAGCACTCTGGGAGGGGCGGGAAGTAAGTACAATGAGCAGTTCTTC
TRBV13	.	TRBJ1-1	.	CASSLPSESRAFF	TGTGCCAGCAGCCTACCCTCTGAAAGCCGAGCTTTCTTT
TRBV11-2	.	TRBJ2-7	few	CASSLERGRERYEQYF	TGTGCCAGCAGCTTAGAAAGAGGGCGGGAACGCTACGAGCAGTACTTC
TRBV10-3	TRBD2	TRBJ2-1	.	CAITIGTSGNNEQFF	TGTGCCATCACTATCGGGACTAGCGGGAACAATGAGCAGTTCTTC
TRBV7-2	.	TRBJ1-4	few	CASSAQGWDEKLFF	TGTGCCAGCAGCGCGCAGGGTTGGGATGAAAAACTGTTTTTT
TRBV28	.	TRBJ1-2	.	CASTTREGYTF	TGTGCCAGCACCACCAGGGAAGGCTACACCTTC
TRBV13	TRBD2	TRBJ2-7	.	CASSLGRGGSGNNEQYF	TGTGCCAGCAGCTTAGGCCGGGGCGGGAGTGGCAACAATGAGCAGTACTTC
TRBV20-1	TRBD2	TRBJ2-7	many	CSARGDTGASGSSYEQYF	TGCAGTGCTCGAGGGGACACCGGAGCTAGCGGGAGCTCCTACGAGCAGTACTTC
TRBV6-6	.	TRBJ2-3	.	CASRHLSTDTQYF	TGTGCCAGCAGACACCTGTCCACAGATACGCAGTATTTT
TRBV25-1	.	TRBJ2-6	.	CASRGQPGSGANVLTF	TGTGCCAGCAGAGGACAGCCCGGCTCTGGGGCCAACGTCCTGACTTTC
TRBV20-1	TRBD1	TRBJ2-4	.	CRTGVGAKNIQYF	TGCAGGACAGGGGTAGGGGCCAAAAACATTCAGTACTTC
TRBV12-3/TRBV12-4	TRBD1	TRBJ1-4	.	CASSPTQGKQEKLFF	TGTGCCAGCAGTCCTACACAGGGGAAGCAAGAAAAACTGTTTTTT
TRBV5-5	.	TRBJ2-5	.	CASSQSVRAGETQYF	TGTGCCAGCAGCCAAAGCGTTAGGGCCGGAGAGACCCAGTACTTC
TRBV7-9	TRBD2	TRBJ2-3	few	CASSLQGLALTDTQYF	TGTGCCAGCAGCTTACAGGGACTAGCGCTCACAGATACGCAGTATTTT
TRBV10-1	TRBD2	TRBJ2-5	.	CASSESGTSEETQYF	TGCGCCAGCAGTGAGTCAGGGACTAGTGAAGAGACCCAGTACTTC
TRBV20-1	TRBD2	TRBJ2-5	.	CSARRLSTGGVYF	TGCAGTGCTAGACGACTATCCACGGGAGGGGTGTACTTC
TRBV20-1	.	TRBJ2-5	.	CSASWDLQETQYF	TGCAGTGCTAGTTGGGACCTCCAAGAGACCCAGTACTTC
TRBV3-1	.	TRBJ2-3	.	CASSQDSVSTQYF	TGTGCCAGCAGCCAAGACTCCGTGTCGACGCAGTATTTT
TRBV20-1	.	TRBJ1-3	few	CSVWGSGNTIYF	TGCAGTGTATGGGGTTCTGGAAACACCATATATTTT
TRBV15	.	TRBJ2-1	.	CATSRDLGGKDEQFF	TGTGCCACCAGCAGAGATCTAGGGGGGAAAGATGAGCAGTTCTTC
TRBV6-1	.	TRBJ2-7	.	CASRAGISEQYF	TGTGCCAGCAGGGCAGGGATTTCAGAGCAGTACTTC
TRBV11-2	TRBD2	TRBJ2-3	.	CASSIFPTSGGAPDTQYF	TGTGCCAGCAGCATCTTCCCGACTAGCGGGGGGGCCCCAGATACGCAGTATTTT
TRBV6-1	.	TRBJ2-2	.	CASMVPHTGELFF	TGTGCCAGCATGGTCCCACACACCGGGGAGCTGTTTTTT
TRBV10-2	.	TRBJ2-1	.	CASSAVFLSYNEQFF	TGCGCCAGCAGTGCGGTCTTCTTGAGTTACAATGAGCAGTTCTTC
TRBV4-1	.	TRBJ2-1	.	CASSQVGDRYEQFF	TGCGCCAGCAGCCAAGTAGGGGACCGCTACGAGCAGTTCTTC
TRBV4-3	.	TRBJ2-7	.	CASSQDPVGDFSYEQYF	TGCGCCAGCAGCCAAGATCCGGTCGGGGACTTCTCCTACGAGCAGTACTTC
TRBV12-3/TRBV12-4	TRBD2	TRBJ2-1	.	CASKLAGVYEQFF	TGTGCCAGTAAACTAGCGGGAGTATATGAGCAGTTCTTC
TRBV7-2	TRBD2	TRBJ2-3	few	CASSFEREWSDTQYF	TGTGCCAGCAGCTTCGAGCGGGAGTGGTCAGATACGCAGTATTTT
TRBV15	.	TRBJ2-3	few	CATSAGATDTQYF	TGTGCCACCAGCGCAGGGGCCACAGATACGCAGTATTTT
TRBV6-1	TRBD1	TRBJ2-3	.	CASSEGDREADTQYF	TGTGCCAGCAGTGAGGGGGACAGGGAAGCAGATACGCAGTATTTT
TRBV5-1	.	TRBJ1-3	.	CASTPDGGADTIYF	TGCGCCAGCACCCCGGACGGGGGCGCAGACACCATATATTTT
TRBV5-1	TRBD2	TRBJ2-1	many	CASRAGDLVNEQFF	TGCGCCAGCCGAGCGGGAGATCTGGTGAATGAGCAGTTCTTC
TRBV11-2	.	TRBJ1-1	.	CASSLLLRNTEAFF	TGTGCCAGCAGCTTATTGTTACGAAACACTGAAGCTTTCTTT
TRBV11-2	.	TRBJ2-3	.	CASSLVGGSGDTQYF	TGTGCCAGCAGCTTAGTAGGGGGGAGTGGCGATACGCAGTATTTT
TRBV12-3/TRBV12-4	.	TRBJ2-2	.	CASSPHAPTAGELFF	TGTGCCAGCAGTCCCCATGCTCCGACCGCCGGGGAGCTGTTTTTT
TRBV5-5	TRBD1	TRBJ1-5	few	CASSPEGAGARSNQPQHF	TGTGCCAGCAGCCCCGAGGGGGCGGGCGCCCGGAGCAATCAGCCCCAGCATTTT
TRBV29-1	TRBD1	TRBJ2-3	.	CSPGQGGGTDTQYF	TGCAGCCCGGGACAGGGAGGAGGCACAGATACGCAGTATTTT
TRBV12-5	.	TRBJ1-1	.	CASGMGRTEAFF	TGTGCTAGTGGCATGGGAAGGACTGAAGCTTTCTTT
TRBV6-1	TRBD1	TRBJ2-5	.	CASSYRGLTQETQYF	TGTGCCAGCAGCTACAGGGGGCTTACCCAAGAGACCCAGTACTTC
TRBV3-1	.	TRBJ1-3	.	CASSPTQLRSGNTIYF	TGTGCCAGTAGCCCCACGCAGCTCCGCTCTGGAAACACCATATATTTT
TRBV9	.	TRBJ1-4	.	CASSVGIRVGGELFF	TGTGCCAGCAGCGTAGGGATCCGGGTTGGTGGTGAACTGTTTTTT
TRBV29-1	TRBD1	TRBJ2-1	.	CSVHRGPYNEQFF	TGCAGCGTCCACAGGGGGCCCTACAATGAGCAGTTCTTC
TRBV12-3/TRBV12-4	TRBD1	TRBJ1-2	.	CASRPGQGIEGYTF	TGTGCCAGCAGGCCGGGACAGGGGATCGAGGGCTACACCTTC
TRBV12-3/TRBV12-4	.	TRBJ2-3	many	CASSFRQTDTQYF	TGTGCCAGCAGTTTTCGACAGACAGATACGCAGTATTTT